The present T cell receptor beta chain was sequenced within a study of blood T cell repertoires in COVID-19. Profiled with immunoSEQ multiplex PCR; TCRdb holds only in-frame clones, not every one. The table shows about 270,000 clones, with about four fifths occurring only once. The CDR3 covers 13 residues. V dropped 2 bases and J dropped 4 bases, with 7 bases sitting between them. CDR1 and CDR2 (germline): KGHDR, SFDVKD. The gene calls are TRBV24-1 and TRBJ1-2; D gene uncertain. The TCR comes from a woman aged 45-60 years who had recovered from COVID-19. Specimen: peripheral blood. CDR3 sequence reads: CATSDSSGYGYTF. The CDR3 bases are TGTGCCACCAGTGATTCGTCCGGCTATGGCTACACCTTC.